This T cell receptor (beta chain) was documented in a study of beta chain features in type 1 diabetes. Study-wide background: Sorted cell examination encompassed 85 million to 140 million cells across all samples.

As concerns this clone: Its antigen remains unknown.

Expressed TCRB transcripts were sequenced after all isolated RNA was converted to cDNA. The repertoire was sequenced with immunoSEQ multiplex PCR; TCRdb's copy has only in-frame clones and lacks some. The sample has under 200,000 clones, roughly 8% seen once. General observations from the study: A cDNA-based sequencing approach could over-represent cells with high TCR expression. Insertions were fewer and deletions more numerous at VDJ junctions in type 1 diabetes patients. All four CD4+ subsets from Type 1 diabetes patients carried moderately but significantly shorter TCRB CDR3s. The influence of HLA type on TCRB rearrangement stayed undetermined.

There are 15 residues in the CDR3. CDR1 and CDR2 (germline): MNHNY, SVGAGI (reference sequence). With 2 bases clipped from V and 6 bases from J, the junction kept 6 bases outside the gene matches. The rearrangement uses TRBV6-6 and TRBJ2-7, with 11 bases aligning to TRBD1. The receptor was derived from a woman between 18 and 29 years old with type 1 diabetes. The sample was central memory CD4+ T cells from blood. The CDR3 sequence: CASSYRDRGASEQYF. Written as DNA, the CDR3 is TGTGCCAGCAGTTACCGGGACAGGGGGGCCTCCGAGCAGTACTTC.